This TCR beta chain appears in the sequencing data of a study of spatial heterogeneity in lung cancer (dated by TCRdb to between 2018 and 2020). For the study in its entirety: More beta-chain than alpha-chain transcripts were consistently detected, likely reflecting higher beta-chain transcript abundance. In tumor regions, TCR transcript counts showed a strong correlation with a T cell transcriptional module score from matched bulk RNA-seq. At surgery, both alpha and beta chains were TCR-sequenced in roughly 200 tumor regions, 64 matched nontumor lung samples and 50 to 60 PBMC samples. In the raw uncorrected reads, each unique combination of TCR and UMI appeared more than ten times on average. The study linked features of the TCR repertoire to counts of nonsynonymous mutations, which were determined by whole-exome sequencing of tumor tissue. The study quantitatively compared TCR alpha and beta repertoires across multiple tumor regions, matched nontumor lung and blood in non-small cell lung cancer.

Per the publication, the time point label means: sample taken at primary tumor resection. The donors were 70 or so patients from the lung TRACERx cohort who had early-stage, untreated non-small cell lung cancer. TCR sequencing used whole RNA extracted from tumor and nontumor lung tissue, or from cryopreserved PBMC samples, without cell sorting. Only patients for whom sufficient RNA was available from at least two tumor regions were selected for TCR sequencing. Before being selected, tumor and adjacent nontumor lung specimens were reviewed by a lung pathologist. The germline ends are 10 bases apart after V is trimmed by 1 base and J by 3 bases. The CDR3, from cysteine to phenylalanine, totals 15 residues. The kept DNA is CDR3 alone, 45 bases in frame from the first base. Reading the germline V gene gives CDR1 SGHTA and CDR2 FQGNSA. This clonotype is classified as medium-sized (0.01 to 0.1%). Which antigen it targets is not known. No much larger clone exists at a distance of one base, and base qualities are not known.

Study-wide conclusions, independent of this receptor: TCR-seq coverage of tumor T cells was estimated at only about 7% for alpha chains and approximately 12% for beta chains. The tumor nonsynonymous mutation count correlated with the number of expanded intratumoral alpha and beta TCRs. Confirming at a functional level the hypothesis that regional TCRs recognize regional mutations was considered to require additional single-cell paired TCR alpha and beta sequencing. The count of ubiquitous expanded TCRs correlated with the count of ubiquitous nonsynonymous mutations, and the count of regional expanded TCRs correlated with the count of regional nonsynonymous mutations.

The library was generated by 5' RACE. The sample was run on a NextSeq 500. In the TCR library protocol, a unique molecular identifier was attached to each TCR cDNA molecule so that PCR and sequencing errors could be corrected. The study's processing was this. TCR identification, UMI-based error correction and CDR3 extraction were all carried out with Decombinator tools. Expanded TCRs were defined as those above a frequency of 2 per 1,000, corresponding to the top 1% of the tumor frequency distribution. Expanded tumor TCRs statistically deemed absent (corrected P<0.05) from at least one tumor region were classed as regional, and all other expanded tumor TCRs were classed as ubiquitous. Renyi diversity was computed with the R vegan package after each repertoire had been subsampled 100 times to 5,000 TCRs. CDR3 similarity networks were built from amino acid triplet string-kernel similarity, with CDR3s being connected when pairwise similarity was above 0.82. TCRdb applied fastp at Q25 and MiXCR to the public reads, then kept only in-frame beta chains. Here each entry gathers all rows of one CDR3 protein and keeps the most common genes and DNA. TCRdb's processing, not the study's, gives the V and J calls here. In all, the sample holds about 7,200 distinct CDR3 sequences, and about 10% of those were seen once. The ten largest account for about 10% of the sample.

The sequence came from a female donor with early-stage non-small cell lung cancer. Recombination linked TRBV7-2 to TRBJ1-5; TRBD1 is possibly the D segment (5 matching bases). Sequencing used lung tumor tissue, obtained at surgery. The CDR3 region has the sequence CASSLVGAHNQPQHF. The nucleotide sequence reads TGTGCCAGCAGCTTAGTAGGGGCCCACAATCAGCCCCAGCATTTT.